This T cell receptor (beta chain) was recovered during a study of neurological immune-mediated disorders. The output of every sequencing run, over 180 million TCR-beta sequences, came from 15-18 subjects. TCRdb used MiXCR to reprocess the 5' RACE reads, holding one entry per CDR3 protein. The sample shows 55,000 to 70,000 distinct CDR3 sequences, 2.5% to 4% of them seen only once. This clonotype was seen a handful of times. Its target is unknown. Study-level points and caveats: The absence of shared CDR3 amino acid sequences among expanded clones across subjects suggests private repertoires in all groups.

Unsorted libraries were derived from 2 million PBMCs stored at -80 C. Germline V gene data show CDR1 as MNHNS and CDR2 as SASEGT. The CDR3 length is 16 residues. Losses at the gene ends were 2 bases for V and 6 bases for J; bases not matched to a gene: 9. Source material: PBMCs. This chain uses TRBV6-1 with TRBJ1-5, with 8 bases lining up with TRBD1. This TCR was recovered from a woman aged 45-65 years with multiple sclerosis. CDR3 bases: TGTGCCAGCAGTGAAAGTACTGCAGGGGGCATTCAGCCCCAGCATTTT. The encoded protein is CASSESTAGGIQPQHF.